A selection of T cell receptor beta chains follows, all from one sample in a study of T cell changes during pregnancy in multiple sclerosis. Libraries were prepared by immunoSEQ multiplex PCR; TCRdb keeps only in-frame clonotypes and omits some of them. This table holds some 70,000 clones, 88% found once. Sequencing was performed on peripheral blood, taken before pregnancy. These receptors were taken from a female donor with multiple sclerosis, enrolled in a pregnancy study. Both conserved end residues are part of each CDR3. A D gene is named only where the DNA matches it firmly. Clone size is not always given. Where it is, it says once, few, many or a class for expanded clones.

clone size	V gene	J gene	D gene	CDR3 DNA	CDR3 protein
NA	TRBV29-1	TRBJ2-7	TRBD2	TGCAGCGTTGCGGGAGGACCGGATTGGGGCTACGAGCAGTACTTC	CSVAGGPDWGYEQYF
NA	TRBV7-9	TRBJ2-7	NA	TGTGCCAGCAGCCCACAGTCTGACGAGCAGTACTTC	CASSPQSDEQYF
NA	TRBV27	TRBJ2-7	TRBD1	TGTGCCAGCACCCTTCGGACAGGGAACTACGAGCAGTACTTC	CASTLRTGNYEQYF
NA	TRBV7-3	TRBJ2-3	TRBD2	TGTGCCAGCAGCACTAGCGGGGGGGCCAGTACGCAGTATTTT	CASSTSGGASTQYF
NA	TRBV19	TRBJ2-7	TRBD1	TGTGCCAGTAGTAAACGACAGGGACACAACTACGAGCAGTACTTC	CASSKRQGHNYEQYF
NA	TRBV5-1	TRBJ2-3	TRBD2	TGCGCCAGCAGTCGTAGCGGGGGGCAGAGCACAGATACGCAGTATTTT	CASSRSGGQSTDTQYF
once	TRBV27	TRBJ1-1	NA	TGTGCCAGCAGTCTATTGACAGAAATGAACACTGAAGCTTTCTTT	CASSLLTEMNTEAFF
NA	TRBV4-2	TRBJ2-1	TRBD2	TGTGCCAGCAGCCGAAGAGCCCCTAGCGGGGGGGCCGATGAGCAGTTCTTC	CASSRRAPSGGADEQFF
NA	TRBV7-3	TRBJ2-2	NA	TGTGCCAGCAGCTTCCTTGGGGCCAACACCGGGGAGCTGTTTTTT	CASSFLGANTGELFF
once	TRBV7-9	TRBJ2-7	NA	TGTGCCAGCAGCTCGTCGTCATCGGACAATCCCTACGAGCAGTACTTC	CASSSSSSDNPYEQYF
NA	TRBV5-1	TRBJ2-3	NA	TGCGCCAGCAGCCGTACTTCCGATACGCAGTATTTT	CASSRTSDTQYF
NA	TRBV7-2	TRBJ1-5	NA	TGTGCCAGCAGCTTGGAGGGCGTTCAGCCCCAGCATTTT	CASSLEGVQPQHF
NA	TRBV30	TRBJ2-1	TRBD2	TGTGCCTGGAGTCACAGCGGGGGGGCCTACAATGAGCAGTTCTTC	CAWSHSGGAYNEQFF
NA	TRBV30	TRBJ1-4	NA	TGTGCCTGGGGGGGGGACGATGAAAAACTGTTTTTT	CAWGGDDEKLFF
once	TRBV30	TRBJ1-1	TRBD1	TGTGCCTGGAGTTTCGACCCGGACAGGGAAATTTTCTTT	CAWSFDPDREIFF
NA	TRBV12-2	TRBJ2-1	NA	TGTGCAAGTCGCCCCATCCATGAGCAGTTCTTC	CASRPIHEQFF
NA	TRBV11-3	TRBJ1-1	NA	TGTGCCAGCAGCTTGGCAGGGTGGGACTCTGAAGCTTTCTTT	CASSLAGWDSEAFF
NA	TRBV25-1	TRBJ1-3	NA	TGTGCCAGCAGTAATATAGGGGGCTCTGGAAACACCATATATTTT	CASSNIGGSGNTIYF
NA	TRBV7-8	TRBJ1-3	NA	TGTGCCAGCAGCTTTCCGGGACAAGGCCCCGTACAACTCTCTGGAAACACCATATATTTT	CASSFPGQGPVQLSGNTIYF
NA	TRBV30	TRBJ2-7	NA	TGTGCCTGGAGTAGGGACATCCACGAGCAGTACTTC	CAWSRDIHEQYF
NA	TRBV6-1	TRBJ1-2	NA	TGTGCCAGCAGGGTCCCGGGAGGGAGATATGGCTACACCTTC	CASRVPGGRYGYTF